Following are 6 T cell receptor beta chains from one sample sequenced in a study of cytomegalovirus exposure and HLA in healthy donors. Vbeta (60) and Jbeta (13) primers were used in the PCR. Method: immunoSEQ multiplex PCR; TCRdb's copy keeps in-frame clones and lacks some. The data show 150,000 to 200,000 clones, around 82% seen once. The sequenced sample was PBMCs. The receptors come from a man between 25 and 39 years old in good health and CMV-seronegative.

The CDR3 loop reads CASSDIAGVNYEQYF. The CDR3 DNA sequence: TGTGCCAGCAGTGATATAGCGGGGGTAAACTACGAGCAGTACTTC. The chain is built from TRBV6-1 and TRBJ2-7; TRBD2 matches 9 bases. CDR3 size: 15 residues. J gave up 3 bases and V 3 bases, and 6 bases lay outside the gene matches. Looked up from germline, CDR1 is MNHNS and CDR2 is SASEGT.

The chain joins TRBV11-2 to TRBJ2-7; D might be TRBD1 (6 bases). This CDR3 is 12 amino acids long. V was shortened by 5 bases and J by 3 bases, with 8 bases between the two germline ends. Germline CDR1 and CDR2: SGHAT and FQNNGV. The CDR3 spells CASSQQGYEQYF. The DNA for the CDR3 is TGTGCCAGCAGCCAACAGGGCTACGAGCAGTACTTC.

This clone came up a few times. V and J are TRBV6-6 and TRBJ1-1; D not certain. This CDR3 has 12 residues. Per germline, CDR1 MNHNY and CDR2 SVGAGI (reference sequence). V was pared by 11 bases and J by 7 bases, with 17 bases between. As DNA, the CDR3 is TGTGCCGCGTCTTTGGGCGCAGGTGAAGCTTTCTTT. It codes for CAASLGAGEAFF.

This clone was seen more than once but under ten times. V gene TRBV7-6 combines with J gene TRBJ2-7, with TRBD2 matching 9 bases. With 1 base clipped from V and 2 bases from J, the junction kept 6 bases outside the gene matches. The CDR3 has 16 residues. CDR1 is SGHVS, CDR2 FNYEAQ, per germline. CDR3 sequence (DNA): TGTGCCAGCAGCTTAGGCAGCAGGACTAGCGCCTACGAGCAGTACTTC. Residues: CASSLGSRTSAYEQYF.

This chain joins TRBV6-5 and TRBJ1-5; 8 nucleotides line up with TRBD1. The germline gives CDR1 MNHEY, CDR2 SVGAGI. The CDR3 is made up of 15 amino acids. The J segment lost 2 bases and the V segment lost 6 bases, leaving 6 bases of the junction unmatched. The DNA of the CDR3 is TGTGCCAGCAGCCTCGCGGGACAGGGCAATCAGCCCCAGCATTTT. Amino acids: CASSLAGQGNQPQHF.

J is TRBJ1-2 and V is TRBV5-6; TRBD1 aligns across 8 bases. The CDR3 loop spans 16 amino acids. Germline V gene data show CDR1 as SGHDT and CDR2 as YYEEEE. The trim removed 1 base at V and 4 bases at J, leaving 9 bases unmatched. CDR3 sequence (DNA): TGTGCCAGCAGCTTGCCACCGACAGGGGTGGGCTATGGCTACACCTTC. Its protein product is CASSLPPTGVGYGYTF.